The 17 T cell receptor beta chains in this list originate from one sample, sequenced in a study of shared clonotypes between healthy human individuals. Produced via immunoSEQ multiplex PCR; TCRdb's table is partial and in-frame only. The table has approximately 710,000 clones, about 90% seen once; the top ten hold 30% to 40%. The sample consisted of memory CD8+ T cells from PBMCs. Subset meaning: CD45RO+ cells pooled with CCR7-negative TemRA cells. The receptors shown here come from a young man in good health. Some clones in this sample may be carry-over from other donors' samples.

Comment on this clone: Distinct nucleotide sequences in the sample also encode this CDR3. V is TRBV28 and J is TRBJ2-1; D not certain. From germline, CDR1 is MDHEN and CDR2 SYDVKM. CDR3 length: 15 residues. V lost 3 bases, J lost 0 bases, and 9 bases lay in between. Here the CDR3 reads CASSFGTSSYNEQFF. CDR3 nucleotide sequence: TGTGCCAGCAGTTTTGGAACGAGCTCCTACAATGAGCAGTTCTTC.

This chain connects TRBV28 to TRBJ1-4, with D unresolved. The CDR3 has 11 amino acids. V lost 8 bases and J 7 bases, leaving 8 bases between the germline ends. Germline CDR1 MDHEN, CDR2 SYDVKM. DNA for the CDR3: TGTGCCAGCGTAGACCTTGAAAAACTGTTTTTT. As protein: CASVDLEKLFF.

The rearrangement joins TRBV19 to TRBJ2-1, with D perhaps TRBD2 (5 bases). CDR3 size: 13 residues. V shed 3 bases and J shed 4 bases, with 7 bases lying between them. Looked up from germline, CDR1 is LNHDA and CDR2 is SQIVND (reference sequence). In DNA form, the CDR3 reads TGTGCCAGTAGTATCGGACTGTACAATGAGCAGTTCTTC. Its protein is CASSIGLYNEQFF.

This clone was counted a single time. This rearrangement joins TRBV7-9 to TRBJ2-1; the D gene is possibly TRBD2 (5 bases). With 6 bases removed from V and 0 bases from J, the gap between germline ends came to 15 bases. The germline V gene has CDR1 SEHNR and CDR2 FQNEAQ (reference sequence). This CDR3 comprises 16 residues. The DNA for the CDR3 is TGTGCCAGCAGATCTAGCAAGGGAAGCTCCTACAATGAGCAGTTCTTC. Encoded protein: CASRSSKGSSYNEQFF. The full variable domain, with the rest looked up from reference TRBV7-9 and TRBJ2-1, is DTGVSQNPRHKITKRGQNVTFRCDPISEHNRLYWYRQTLGQGPEFLTYFQNEAQLEKSRLLSDRFSAERPKGSFSTLEIQRTEQGDSAMYLCASRSSKGSSYNEQFFGPGTRLTVL.

V is TRBV2 and J is TRBJ2-1, with no clear D. The V gene lost 11 bases and the J gene lost 2 bases, with 13 bases spanning the gap. Per germline, CDR1 SNHLY and CDR2 FYNNEI. The CDR3 sequence is 13 residues long. CDR3 protein: CAGGRPTYNEQFF. The CDR3 coding sequence is TGTGCCGGCGGTAGGCCTACCTACAATGAGCAGTTCTTC.

This clone showed up just once. The rearrangement links TRBV7-3 to TRBJ2-5; 9 bases are a match to TRBD2. Germline values: CDR1 SGHTA, CDR2 FQGTGA. CDR3 length: 17 residues. Trimming removed 1 base from V and 5 bases from J; junction bases left unmatched: 11. CDR3 DNA: TGTGCCAGCAGCTTAAAACGCCGCGGGAGGGCCGGGGAGACCCAGTACTTC. The encoded protein is CASSLKRRGRAGETQYF.

The chain has TRBV18 and TRBJ2-7; 7 bases match TRBD1. CDR1 is KGHSH and CDR2 is LQKENI in the germline V gene. With V trimmed by 3 bases and J by 3 bases, 20 bases remained unmatched. The CDR3 is 19 amino acids. DNA for the CDR3: TGTGCCAGCTCACCTGCCCTGGGGTTAGAGGGACAGATATACTACGAGCAGTACTTC. Translation gives CASSPALGLEGQIYYEQYF.

This sequence joins TRBV27 and TRBJ1-3; no reliable D call. CDR1 and CDR2 from the germline V gene are MNHEY and SMNVEV (reference sequence). V was clipped by 0 bases and J by 0 bases, with 6 bases between them. This CDR3 has 15 amino acids. CDR3 sequence: CASSLSANSGNTIYF. CDR3 sequence (DNA): TGTGCCAGCAGTTTATCGGCAAACTCTGGAAACACCATATATTTT.

The J gene is TRBJ2-2, the V gene TRBV7-3; 8 nucleotides agree with TRBD2. CDR1 and CDR2 (germline): SGHTA, FQGTGA. The CDR3 is 17 amino acids. Trimming removed 1 base from V and 3 bases from J; junction bases left unmatched: 7. In DNA form, the CDR3 reads TGTGCCAGCAGCTTAAACCCCGGGGGGGTGGACACCGGGGAGCTGTTTTTT. Translating gives CASSLNPGGVDTGELFF.

This sequence joins TRBV5-1 and TRBJ2-7; maybe TRBD2 (5 bases). CDR1 SGHRS and CDR2 YFSETQ come from the germline V gene. Deletions cut 0 bases from V and 2 bases from J, with 9 bases between. This CDR3 is built from 14 residues. CDR3 in amino acids: CASSLDGKAYEQYF. The CDR3 region has the DNA TGCGCCAGCAGCTTGGACGGGAAGGCCTACGAGCAGTACTTC. Full variable domain (missing parts from reference TRBV5-1 and TRBJ2-7): KAGVTQTPRYLIKTRGQQVTLSCSPISGHRSVSWYQQTPGQGLQFLFEYFSETQRNKGNFPGRFSGRQFSNSRSEMNVSTLELGDSALYLCASSLDGKAYEQYFGPGTRLTVT.

This clone was recorded only once. The chain couples TRBV5-5 to TRBJ2-3, with D perhaps TRBD1 (5 bases). The V and J ends lost 4 bases and 7 bases respectively, with 10 bases between them. This CDR3 comprises 12 residues. Germline V gene lookup returns CDR1 SGHKS and CDR2 YYEKEE (reference sequence). CDR3 amino acids: CASSDDRNTQYF. CDR3 bases: TGTGCCAGCAGCGACGACAGAAATACGCAGTATTTT.

The J gene is TRBJ1-1, the V gene TRBV14, with a tentative D call TRBD1 (6 bases). This CDR3 comprises 14 residues. Trimming took off 4 bases at V and 0 bases at J, with 9 bases between the two ends. Germline assignment: CDR1 SGHDN and CDR2 FVKESK. CDR3 nucleotide sequence: TGTGCCAGCAGCCGCCAGGGGTTGAACACTGAAGCTTTCTTT. Translating gives CASSRQGLNTEAFF.

The chain is built from TRBV10-3 and TRBJ1-1; no firm D call. This CDR3 region has 15 residues. Trimming left V 6 bases short and J 3 bases short, with 17 bases between. From germline, CDR1 is ENHRY and CDR2 SYGVKD. The CDR3 DNA reads as TGTGCCATCAGGTCCGGGAAATTGGGCTACACTGAAGCTTTCTTT. Its protein is CAIRSGKLGYTEAFF.

The V gene is TRBV9, the J gene TRBJ1-2; 10 bases agree with TRBD1. CDR3 length: 18 amino acids. Germline assignment: CDR1 SGDLS and CDR2 YYNGEE. The J segment lost 0 bases and the V segment lost 4 bases, leaving 12 bases of the junction unmatched. The CDR3 bases are TGTGCCAGCAGCCAGCCTCTAGACAGGGGGCTAACTAACTATGGCTACACCTTC. Translation gives CASSQPLDRGLTNYGYTF.

The chain couples TRBV2 to TRBJ2-1, with 7 bases aligning to TRBD2. V gave up 8 bases and J gave up 1 base; unmatched junction bases: 5. This CDR3 is built from 14 residues. Germline V CDR1 and CDR2: SNHLY, FYNNEI. The CDR3 DNA follows: TGTGCCAGCGGGGGGGTAGGATCCTACAATGAGCAGTTCTTC. This gives the protein CASGGVGSYNEQFF.

The chain recombines TRBV5-6 with TRBJ1-5, with D possibly matching TRBD1 (6 bases). Germline assignment: CDR1 SGHDT and CDR2 YYEEEE. V was cut by 2 bases and J by 3 bases, with 18 bases left in between. The CDR3 contains 17 residues. Here the CDR3 DNA reads TGTGCCAGCAGCTTACAATGGACCACAGGGCACAATCAGCCCCAGCATTTT. It is translated as CASSLQWTTGHNQPQHF.

The chain links TRBV19 to TRBJ2-7; 9 bases are shared with TRBD1. The CDR3 runs 15 residues. Germline CDR1 and CDR2: LNHDA and SQIVND (reference sequence). V lost 4 bases, J lost 4 bases, and 8 bases stayed unmatched. The DNA for the CDR3 is TGTGCCAGTAGTACTCCTGGGACAGGGAAGTACGAGCAGTACTTC. Encoded protein: CASSTPGTGKYEQYF.